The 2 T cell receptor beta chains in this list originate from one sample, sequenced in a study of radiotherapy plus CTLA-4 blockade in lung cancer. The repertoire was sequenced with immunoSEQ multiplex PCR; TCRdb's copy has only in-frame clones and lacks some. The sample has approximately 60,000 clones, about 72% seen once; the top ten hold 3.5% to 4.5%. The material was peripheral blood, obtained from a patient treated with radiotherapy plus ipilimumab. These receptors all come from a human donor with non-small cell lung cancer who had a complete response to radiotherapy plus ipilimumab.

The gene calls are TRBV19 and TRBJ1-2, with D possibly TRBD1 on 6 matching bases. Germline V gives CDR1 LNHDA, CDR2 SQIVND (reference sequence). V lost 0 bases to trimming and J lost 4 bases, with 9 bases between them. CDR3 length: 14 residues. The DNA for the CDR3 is TGTGCCAGTAGTATAGAACAGGGCGGCTATGGCTACACCTTC. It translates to CASSIEQGGYGYTF.

The CDR3, as DNA: TGCGCCAGCAGCTTGGCCGGGACAGGTGAAGCTTTCTTT. This codes for CASSLAGTGEAFF. J is TRBJ1-1 and V is TRBV5-1; TRBD1 matches at 8 bases. The ends lost 0 bases at V and 7 bases at J; junction bases unmatched: 2. CDR1 and CDR2 from the germline V gene are SGHRS and YFSETQ. The CDR3 runs to 13 residues.